The entry below describes one T cell receptor beta chain. Its antigen is currently unknown. The sample comes from a study of graft-versus-host responses after intestinal transplantation. The V end was cut by 3 bases, the J end by 3 bases, with 6 bases between. The germline CDR1 and CDR2 sequences are SGDLS and YYNGEE. CDR3 length: 13 amino acids. TCRdb keeps only in-frame clones here, not all; method: immunoSEQ multiplex PCR. The table lists over 90,000 clones, 80% to 95% of them singletons, with 1.2% in the top ten. This TCR came from a human donor who received an intestinal transplant. The V gene is TRBV9, the J gene TRBJ2-2, with D unclear. Sample: unstimulated CD8+ T cells sorted from spleen or lymph node cells, taken before intestinal transplant. CDR3 sequence: CASSGQDTGELFF. The CDR3 DNA reads as TGTGCCAGCAGCGGGCAGGACACCGGGGAGCTGTTTTTT.